The 24 T cell receptor beta chains in this list originate from one sample, sequenced in a study of blood T cell repertoires in COVID-19 (dated by TCRdb to the early 2020s). Libraries were prepared through the immunoSEQ multiplex PCR assay. TCRdb holds this immuneACCESS table with in-frame rearrangements only. Some clones are missing; in checked studies, unresolved V genes explain under half, and the rest has no known cause. This sample holds roughly 380,000 clones; 85% to 90% were observed only once. 1% of the sample is held by the ten biggest clonotypes. The specimen was PBMCs or T cells enriched from blood (not recorded which). The origin of the receptors is a woman aged 25-40 years who had been exposed to COVID-19.

The chain couples TRBV28 to TRBJ1-6; no firm D call. Looked up from germline, CDR1 is MDHEN and CDR2 is SYDVKM. The CDR3 runs 16 residues. The ends were cut back, 6 bases at V and 5 bases at J, with 17 bases in the middle. The CDR3 sequence: CASSLLAGPDNSPLHF. For the CDR3, the DNA is TGTGCCAGCAGCCTCCTAGCGGGTCCAGATAATTCACCCCTCCACTTT.

This sequence joins TRBV5-8 and TRBJ1-5; the D gene is possibly TRBD1 (6 bases). Germline V lookup: CDR1 SGHTS, CDR2 YDEGEE. V dropped 4 bases and J dropped 5 bases, with 10 bases sitting between them. This CDR3 is 13 amino acids long. The CDR3 DNA follows: TGTGCCAGCAGCCAGGGGTTGGATCAGCCCCAGCATTTT. Protein: CASSQGLDQPQHF.

This chain links TRBV2 with TRBJ2-1; 8 bases match TRBD2. Per the germline V gene, CDR1 is SNHLY and CDR2 is FYNNEI. The CDR3 loop spans 12 amino acids. V lost 8 bases to trimming and J lost 7 bases; unmatched junction nucleotides: 4. CDR3 sequence: CASGTSGNEQFF. In DNA, the CDR3 is TGTGCCAGCGGCACTAGCGGAAATGAGCAGTTCTTC.

The V call is TRBV28, the J call TRBJ1-5; 8 bases are shared with TRBD1. CDR3 length equals 15 residues. Germline lookup yields CDR1 MDHEN and CDR2 SYDVKM. V lost 6 bases, J lost 4 bases, and 8 bases stayed unmatched. Here the CDR3 DNA reads TGTGCCAGCAGATACGGGACAGGTAGAAATCAGCCCCAGCATTTT. As protein: CASRYGTGRNQPQHF.

V gene TRBV7-9 combines with J gene TRBJ2-3; 7 positions match TRBD2. This CDR3 comprises 14 residues. Germline trimming cut 3 bases from V and 6 bases from J; bases unmatched to any gene: 6. Germline CDR1 is SEHNR and CDR2 is FQNEAQ (reference sequence). The CDR3 sequence is CASSFSSGGDTQYF. The DNA of the CDR3 is TGTGCCAGCAGCTTTTCTAGCGGAGGGGATACGCAGTATTTT.

This chain joins TRBV3-1 (or the pseudogene TRBV3-2) and TRBJ2-2, with D perhaps matching TRBD1 (7 bases). The CDR3 consists of 17 residues. The V end was cut by 7 bases, the J end by 4 bases, with 22 bases between. Per germline, CDR1 LGHDT and CDR2 YNNKEL (reference sequence). In DNA, the CDR3 is TGTGCCAGCAACCCTAATGACAGGGTCGGGGGCACCGGGGAGCTGTTTTTT. Protein sequence: CASNPNDRVGGTGELFF.

In its sample, this clone was seen once. V is TRBV5-4 and J is TRBJ2-2; D is unresolved. With 4 bases removed from V and 1 base from J, the gap between germline ends came to 8 bases. This CDR3 is 14 amino acids long. Germline CDR1 reads SGHNT; CDR2 reads YYREEE (reference sequence). The CDR3 protein is CASSALVNTGELFF. The CDR3 DNA reads TGTGCCAGCAGCGCGTTAGTGAACACCGGGGAGCTGTTTTTT. Filled out from reference TRBV5-4 and TRBJ2-2, the complete variable domain reads ETGVTQSPTHLIKTRGQQVTLRCSSQSGHNTVSWYQQALGQGPQFIFQYYREEENGRGNFPPRFSGLQFPNYSSELNVNALELDDSALYLCASSALVNTGELFFGEGSRLTVL.

This clone was seen just once. V and J are TRBV19 and TRBJ2-2; 11 bases align to TRBD1. The CDR3 is 15 amino acids. CDR1 is LNHDA, CDR2 SQIVND, per germline (reference sequence). V was clipped by 6 bases and J by 1 base; unmatched bases: 1. DNA for the CDR3: TGTGCCAGTAGGGACAGGGGGCTGAACACCGGGGAGCTGTTTTTT. It codes for CASRDRGLNTGELFF.

The chain's CDR3 is CASSPMEVSGVNSPLHF. CDR3 DNA: TGTGCCAGCAGTCCCATGGAGGTGTCAGGGGTGAATTCACCCCTCCACTTT. The chain has TRBV27 and TRBJ1-6; a weak D match, TRBD1 (6 bases). Germline CDR1 and CDR2: MNHEY and SMNVEV (reference sequence). CDR3 size: 17 residues. Trimming cost V 5 bases and J 7 bases, with 21 bases left between them.

V is TRBV7-3 and J is TRBJ2-1; 11 bases are shared with TRBD1. CDR3 length: 13 residues. The germline V gene has CDR1 SGHTA and CDR2 FQGTGA. The V gene end was trimmed by 8 bases and the J gene end by 3 bases; junction bases not matched to a gene: 0. The CDR3 DNA follows: TGTGCCAGCGGGACAGGGGGCTACAATGAGCAGTTCTTC. Amino acid sequence: CASGTGGYNEQFF.

The chain combines TRBV12-3 or TRBV12-4 with TRBJ1-1; D not resolved. V was pared by 6 bases and J by 0 bases, with 8 bases between. CDR3 length: 13 residues. CDR3 nucleotide sequence: TGTGCCAGCAGCTATACAGTGAACACTGAAGCTTTCTTT. Translated, it gives CASSYTVNTEAFF.

The chain joins TRBV7-8 to TRBJ1-5; the match to TRBD1 covers 8 bases. Trimming took 5 bases from V and 5 from J; bases not matched to a gene: 11. Germline V lookup: CDR1 SGHVS, CDR2 FQNEAQ. CDR3 length: 16 residues. CDR3 DNA: TGTGCCAGCAGCCGGACGGGACAGGTTATCGATCAGCCCCAGCATTTT. Amino acid sequence: CASSRTGQVIDQPQHF. The full variable domain, its missing parts supplied by reference TRBV7-8 and TRBJ1-5, is GAGVSQSPRYKVAKRGQDVALRCDPISGHVSLFWYQQALGQGPEFLTYFQNEAQLDKSGLPSDRFFAERPEGSVSTLKIQRTQQEDSAVYLCASSRTGQVIDQPQHFGDGTRLSIL.

The V gene is TRBV5-5, the J gene TRBJ1-5; the match to TRBD1 covers 8 bases. J was trimmed by 6 bases and V by 0 bases; bases with no gene match: 8. This CDR3 is 16 amino acids long. The germline gives CDR1 SGHKS, CDR2 YYEKEE (reference sequence). CDR3 amino acids: CASSLGSGQGVQPQHF. CDR3 DNA sequence: TGTGCCAGCAGCTTGGGGAGCGGACAGGGCGTTCAGCCCCAGCATTTT.

This clone appeared a few times. V is TRBV7-9 and J is TRBJ1-5, with a weak D call TRBD1 (6 bases). This CDR3 is built from 16 residues. The V end lost 5 bases, the J end lost 3 bases, and 17 bases lay between the germline ends. Germline V lookup: CDR1 SEHNR, CDR2 FQNEAQ (reference sequence). CDR3 residues: CASSHSGGADNQPQHF. CDR3 DNA sequence: TGTGCCAGCAGCCACAGTGGGGGCGCTGACAATCAGCCCCAGCATTTT.

This chain uses TRBV19 with TRBJ1-4, with a weak D call TRBD1 (5 bases). Germline-derived CDR1 and CDR2 are LNHDA and SQIVND (reference sequence). The CDR3 is made up of 15 amino acids. Trimming left V 5 bases short and J 8 bases short, with 18 bases between. The CDR3 spells CASSADRSVREKLFF. CDR3 in DNA: TGTGCCAGTAGTGCTGACAGATCCGTTCGGGAAAAACTGTTTTTT.

The V and J genes are TRBV3-1 (or the pseudogene TRBV3-2) and TRBJ1-4; TRBD1 might be the D (6 bases). Germline V gives CDR1 LGHDT, CDR2 YNNKEL (reference sequence). The CDR3 has 15 amino acids. With 1 base removed from V and 7 bases from J, the gap between germline ends came to 13 bases. The CDR3 DNA follows: TGTGCCAGCAGCCAAGTACGGGGGGCGCGTGAAAAACTGTTTTTT. Amino acid sequence: CASSQVRGAREKLFF.

The chain links TRBV28 to TRBJ2-5, with 8 bases identical to TRBD2. V gave up 7 bases and J gave up 5 bases; unmatched junction bases: 12. Germline V CDR1 and CDR2: MDHEN, SYDVKM. The CDR3 totals 15 residues. The CDR3 region has the DNA TGTGCCAGCACCGAGATAGGACTAGCCGGCGAGACCCAGTACTTC. Translated, it gives CASTEIGLAGETQYF.

This chain uses TRBV3-1 (or the pseudogene TRBV3-2) with TRBJ2-4; weak D call: TRBD1 (6 bases). This CDR3 comprises 15 residues. The V end was cut by 1 base, the J end by 6 bases, with 13 bases between. Germline CDR1 reads LGHDT; CDR2 reads YNNKEL (reference sequence). CDR3 DNA sequence: TGTGCCAGCAGCCAAGGTTCAGGGGCGGGAAACATTCAGTACTTC. Protein product: CASSQGSGAGNIQYF.

The chain recombines TRBV30 with TRBJ1-6; tentative D call: TRBD1 (5 bases). CDR1 is GTSNPN and CDR2 is SVGIG in the germline V gene (reference sequence). The CDR3 contains 17 residues. The V end lost 3 bases, the J end lost 0 bases, and 15 bases lay between the germline ends. CDR3 protein: CAWRPTVSSSYNSPLHF. The CDR3 DNA follows: TGTGCCTGGAGACCGACAGTTTCGAGCTCCTATAATTCACCCCTCCACTTT. Complete variable domain (other parts from reference TRBV30 and TRBJ1-6): SQTIHQWPATLVQPVGSPLSLECTVEGTSNPNLYWYRQAAGRGLQLLFYSVGIGQISSEVPQNLSASRPQDRQFILSSKKLLLSDSGFYLCAWRPTVSSSYNSPLHFGNGTRLTVT.

The genes are TRBV27 and TRBJ2-1, with D tentatively TRBD1 (6 bases). Germline assignment: CDR1 MNHEY and CDR2 SMNVEV (reference sequence). The CDR3 consists of 15 residues. V lost 6 bases and J lost 3, with 15 bases in between. CDR3 DNA sequence: TGTGCCAGCAGGCCGACAGGTCGAAGCTACAATGAGCAGTTCTTC. This encodes CASRPTGRSYNEQFF.

This clone was detected only a few times. The rearrangement links TRBV10-2 to TRBJ1-5, with 7 positions matching TRBD1. The V segment lost 8 bases and the J segment 6 bases; nucleotides outside the gene matches: 10. CDR3 length equals 14 residues. Per the germline V gene, CDR1 is WSHSY and CDR2 is SAAADI. The CDR3 sequence: CASSWRGQSQPQHF. Written as DNA, the CDR3 is TGCGCCAGCTCGTGGAGGGGGCAATCTCAGCCCCAGCATTTT.

This clone occurred a few times. V is TRBV18 and J is TRBJ2-5, with 11 bases matching TRBD1. The germline V gene has CDR1 KGHSH and CDR2 LQKENI. After removal of 4 bases from V and 2 bases from J, the junction contained 3 bases not matched to a gene. The length of the CDR3 is 15 residues. The CDR3 region is CASSLGTGGQETQYF. For the CDR3, the DNA is TGTGCCAGCTCACTCGGGACAGGGGGTCAAGAGACCCAGTACTTC.

This chain joins TRBV7-3 and TRBJ1-2; D gene uncertain. The V and J ends lost 5 bases and 7 bases respectively, with 14 bases between them. The CDR3 runs 13 residues. Germline V gene sequence: CDR1 SGHTA, CDR2 FQGTGA. CDR3 DNA: TGTGCCAGCAGCGTCTCCGGGGAGGGTGGCTACACCTTC. Translation: CASSVSGEGGYTF.

The V and J genes are TRBV7-9 and TRBJ2-2; TRBD2 matches at 14 bases. CDR1 and CDR2 from the germline V gene are SEHNR and FQNEAQ (reference sequence). With V trimmed by 5 bases and J by 3 bases, 8 bases remained unmatched. The CDR3 is made up of 18 amino acids. This chain's CDR3 is CASSPGTSGSGHTGELFF. The CDR3 DNA sequence: TGTGCCAGCAGCCCGGGGACTAGCGGGAGTGGACACACCGGGGAGCTGTTTTTT.